These 7 T cell receptor beta chains originate from one sample sequenced in a study of cytomegalovirus exposure and HLA in healthy donors. Both 60 Vbeta primers and 13 Jbeta primers went into the PCR. TCRdb's table, derived via immunoSEQ multiplex PCR, lists solely in-frame clones and lacks some. The repertoire holds about 130,000 clones, with about 80% as singletons. The sequenced material came from PBMCs. All receptors derive from a boy aged 2 to 10 in good health and CMV-seronegative.

This chain links TRBV9 with TRBJ1-1; TRBD1 matches at 8 bases. J gave up 2 bases and V 2 bases, and 5 bases lay outside the gene matches. Germline CDR1 and CDR2: SGDLS and YYNGEE. The CDR3 has 15 amino acids. The CDR3: CASSVDRDGNTEAFF. The CDR3 DNA sequence: TGTGCCAGCAGCGTGGACAGGGATGGAAACACTGAAGCTTTCTTT.

This chain uses TRBV5-6 with TRBJ2-5; 9 bases line up with TRBD1. Germline assignment: CDR1 SGHDT and CDR2 YYEEEE. V gave up 4 bases and J gave up 2 bases; unmatched junction bases: 6. This CDR3 has 15 amino acids. Written as DNA, the CDR3 is TGTGCCAGCAGCATCCGTGGACAGGGGCAAGAGACCCAGTACTTC. Translation gives CASSIRGQGQETQYF.

The chain uses TRBV28 and TRBJ2-7; D may be TRBD2 (6 bases). The germline V gene encodes CDR1 MDHEN and CDR2 SYDVKM. The CDR3 totals 14 residues. Trimming cost V 7 bases and J 3 bases, with 16 bases left between them. The CDR3 reads CASNPAGPYYEQYV. CDR3 DNA sequence: TGTGCCAGCAACCCCGCGGGACCCTACTACGAGCAGTACGTC.

CDR3 loop: CASTRSYEQYF. CDR3 DNA sequence: TGTGCCAGCACCCGTAGCTACGAGCAGTACTTC. The chain carries TRBV6-6 and TRBJ2-7, with D unresolved. With 7 bases removed from V and 3 bases from J, the gap between germline ends came to 7 bases. CDR1 and CDR2 (germline): MNHNY, SVGAGI (reference sequence). The CDR3 is 11 amino acids.

The chain recombines TRBV9 with TRBJ2-5, with TRBD1 identical over 9 bases. The J call is doubtful: the DNA matches TRBJ2-7 better. CDR1 SGDLS and CDR2 YYNGEE come from the germline V gene. This CDR3 spans 15 amino acids. CDR3 DNA sequence: TGTGCCAGCAGCGTAGGAGCAGGACAGGGGCACGAGCAGTACTTC. It yields the protein CASSVGAGQGHEQYF.

The sample holds one count of this clone. The V call is TRBV29-1, the J call TRBJ2-1; TRBD2 agrees at 11 bases. The junction had 7 bases not matched to a gene; V was cut back by 4 bases and J by 8 bases. Per germline, CDR1 SQVTM and CDR2 ANQGSEA. The CDR3 sequence is 14 residues long. The CDR3 loop is CSVGETSGIYEQFF. For the CDR3, the DNA is TGCAGCGTTGGAGAGACTAGCGGGATATATGAGCAGTTCTTC.

The rearrangement joins TRBV5-1 to TRBJ1-1; D unclear. Germline loops: CDR1 SGHRS, CDR2 YFSETQ. The CDR3 has 14 residues. The V end lost 5 bases, the J end lost 2 bases, and 13 bases lay between the germline ends. The CDR3 is CASSLAAANTEAFF. The CDR3 nucleotides are TGCGCCAGCAGTCTGGCGGCAGCCAACACTGAAGCTTTCTTT.